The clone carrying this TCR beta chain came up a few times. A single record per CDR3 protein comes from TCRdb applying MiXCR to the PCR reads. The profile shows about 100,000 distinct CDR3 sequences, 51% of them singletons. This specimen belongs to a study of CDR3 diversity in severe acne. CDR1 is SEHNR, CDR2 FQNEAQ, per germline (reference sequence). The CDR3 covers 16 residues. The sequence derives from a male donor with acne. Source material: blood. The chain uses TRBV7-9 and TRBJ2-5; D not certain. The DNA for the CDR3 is TGTGCTAGCCAACCCTTGGTGGCGTCCACTGGGGAGACCCAGTACTTC. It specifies CASQPLVASTGETQYF.